This T cell receptor beta chain comes out of a study of blood T cell repertoires in COVID-19. Turning to the study itself: Collection of acute and convalescent COVID-19 samples took place in the United States, Italy and Spain.

Germline V gene lookup returns CDR1 LGHNT and CDR2 FRNRAP. The V and J ends lost 0 bases and 4 bases respectively, with 25 bases between them. CDR3 length: 21 amino acids. Adults between about 18 and 89 years of age took part from some 25 US areas. Donors were grouped by their self-reported clinical history. In the study's own analysis: Scientists estimated how many nucleated cells there were by amplifying reference gene primers. Sequencing used immunoSEQ multiplex PCR; TCRdb keeps in-frame clones, though not all of them. The V and J calls and clone size come from that table; D and trimming were worked out from the DNA. The sample holds hundreds of thousands of clones, about 88% seen once.

The specimen sequenced was PBMCs or T cells enriched from blood (not recorded which). J is TRBJ1-6 and V is TRBV12-5; possibly TRBD1 for D (5 bases). The source is a woman aged 40 to 50 who had recovered from COVID-19. The CDR3 reads CASGLVQENHLIPSYNSPLHF. CDR3 in DNA: TGTGCTAGTGGTTTGGTACAGGAAAACCATCTTATTCCATCTTATAATTCACCCCTCCACTTT.